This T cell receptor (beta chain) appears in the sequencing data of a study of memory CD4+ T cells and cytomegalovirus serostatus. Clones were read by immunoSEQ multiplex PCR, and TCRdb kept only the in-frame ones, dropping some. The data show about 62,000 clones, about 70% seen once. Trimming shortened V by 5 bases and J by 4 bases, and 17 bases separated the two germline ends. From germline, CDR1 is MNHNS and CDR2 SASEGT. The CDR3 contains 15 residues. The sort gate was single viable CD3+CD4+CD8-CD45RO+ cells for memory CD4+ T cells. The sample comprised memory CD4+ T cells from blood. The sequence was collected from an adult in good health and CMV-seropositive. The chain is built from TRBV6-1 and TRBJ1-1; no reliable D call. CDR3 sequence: CASSLLGVWSTEAFF. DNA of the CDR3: TGTGCCAGCAGTCTCCTCGGGGTCTGGAGCACTGAAGCTTTCTTT.